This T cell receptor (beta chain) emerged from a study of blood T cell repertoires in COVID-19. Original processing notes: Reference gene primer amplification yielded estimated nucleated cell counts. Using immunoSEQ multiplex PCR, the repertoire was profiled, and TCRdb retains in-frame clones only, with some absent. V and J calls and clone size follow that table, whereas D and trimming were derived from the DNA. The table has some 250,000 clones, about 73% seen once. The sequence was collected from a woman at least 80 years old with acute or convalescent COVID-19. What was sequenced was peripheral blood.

CDR3 sequence (DNA): TGTGCCATCAGTCCCGGACAGGGACGGGAAGAGACCCAGTACTTC. Translation gives CAISPGQGREETQYF. This chain links TRBV10-3 with TRBJ2-5; TRBD1 matches at 8 bases. The V segment lost 5 bases and the J segment 3 bases; nucleotides outside the gene matches: 8. This CDR3 contains 15 residues. Per the germline V gene, CDR1 is ENHRY and CDR2 is SYGVKD.